This TCR beta chain was sequenced for a study of beta chain features in type 1 diabetes. Background on the study: Examined across all samples were about 99,000,000 sorted cells.

Only one heparinised blood draw was taken per donor, and its volume averaged about 116 mL. CD4+ cells of the naive, central memory, regulatory and stem cell-like memory types were sorted via CD45RO/CCR7/CD25/CD127/CD95/CD27. Expressed TCRB transcripts were sequenced after all isolated RNA was converted to cDNA. Sequenced by immunoSEQ multiplex PCR; TCRdb stores in-frame clones only, minus some. This table holds roughly 730,000 clones, around 15% found once. Study findings and constraints: Patients with Type 1 diabetes showed moderately but significantly shorter TCRB CDR3s in all four CD4+ subsets. VDJ junctions from type 1 diabetes patients carried fewer insertions and larger deletions.

Germline V gene sequence: CDR1 SQVTM, CDR2 ANQGSEA. Deletions cut 3 bases from V and 1 base from J, with 21 bases between. The CDR3 consists of 17 residues. This clone was counted only a few times. As yet, its antigen is unknown. The origin of this receptor is a man aged 18 to 30 with type 1 diabetes. The chain joins TRBV29-1 to TRBJ1-1; the D gene is possibly TRBD1 (6 bases). Material: naive CD4+ T cells from blood. The CDR3: CSVDAGQLRGGNTEAFF. The CDR3 DNA reads as TGCAGCGTTGATGCAGGACAGCTCAGGGGCGGGAACACTGAAGCTTTCTTT.